Below are 14 T cell receptor beta chains sequenced from a single sample in a study of T cell changes during pregnancy in multiple sclerosis. The table came from immunoSEQ multiplex PCR; TCRdb's copy has only in-frame clones and leaves some out. The repertoire holds tens of thousands of clones, with over 75% as singletons. The material was CD4+ T cells from peripheral blood mononuclear cells, obtained in the third trimester of pregnancy. All receptors derive from a female donor in good health, enrolled as a control in a pregnancy study.

The gene calls are TRBV11-1 and TRBJ1-2; 8 bases fit TRBD1. V gave up 5 bases and J gave up 8 bases; unmatched junction bases: 4. Germline V gives CDR1 SGHAT, CDR2 FQDESV (reference sequence). CDR3 length: 12 residues. CDR3 in amino acids: CASSQGARGYTF. The CDR3 DNA reads as TGTGCCAGCAGCCAGGGGGCGCGAGGCTACACCTTC.

The J gene is TRBJ1-1, the V gene TRBV15; tentative D call: TRBD1 (5 bases). Germline V gives CDR1 LNHNV, CDR2 YYDKDF (reference sequence). The CDR3 runs to 14 residues. V was trimmed by 1 base and J by 1 base, leaving 7 bases between them. The CDR3 coding sequence is TGTGCCACCAGCAGAGCGACAGAGAACACTGAAGCTTTCTTT. Its protein is CATSRATENTEAFF. Full variable domain (remainder filled in from reference TRBV15 and TRBJ1-1): DAMVIQNPRYQVTQFGKPVTLSCSQTLNHNVMYWYQQKSSQAPKLLFHYYDKDFNNEADTPDNFQSRRPNTSFCFLDIRSPGLGDTAMYLCATSRATENTEAFFGQGTRLTVV.

The table lists this clone with a count of one. The chain joins TRBV4-3 to TRBJ2-5; D is possibly TRBD1 (6 bases). Germline CDR1 and CDR2: LGHNA and YSLEER. Trimming cost V 1 base and J 7 bases, with 13 bases left between them. There are 14 residues in the CDR3. In DNA form, the CDR3 reads TGCGCCAGCAGCCAAGTCAGGGGAAGGGGGACCCAGTACTTC. Its protein is CASSQVRGRGTQYF.

V is TRBV7-2 and J is TRBJ1-1; D gene uncertain. This CDR3 comprises 14 residues. CDR1 and CDR2 (germline): SGHTA, FQGNSA. Trimming stripped 1 base from V and 5 bases from J, with 11 bases between. The CDR3 coding sequence is TGTGCCAGCAGCTTAGGGAGAGGGTGGACTGAAGCTTTCTTT. It is translated as CASSLGRGWTEAFF.

J is TRBJ2-5 and V is TRBV11-2, with a weak D call TRBD1 (5 bases). V gave up 6 bases and J gave up 1 base, with 9 bases separating them. Germline-derived CDR1 and CDR2 are SGHAT and FQNNGV. The CDR3 length is 13 residues. CDR3 loop: CASSQGSQETQYF. DNA for the CDR3: TGTGCCAGCAGTCAGGGCAGCCAAGAGACCCAGTACTTC.

The chain combines TRBV30 with TRBJ1-2, with a weak D call TRBD1 (5 bases). The CDR3 extends over 12 amino acids. Germline V lookup: CDR1 GTSNPN, CDR2 SVGIG (reference sequence). Trimming removed 2 bases at V and 4 bases at J, with 8 bases between. CDR3 in DNA: TGTGCCTGGAGTACAGGCGGCTATGGCTACACCTTC. Protein: CAWSTGGYGYTF.

This rearrangement joins TRBV7-2 to TRBJ1-6; D might be TRBD1 (5 bases). V lost 5 bases to trimming and J lost 10 bases, with 18 bases between them. The V gene's germline CDR1 is SGHTA and CDR2 FQGNSA. This CDR3 spans 15 amino acids. The CDR3 nucleotides are TGTGCCAGCAGCCGATCAGGGCTGGGATCCTCACCCCTCCACTTT. This translates into CASSRSGLGSSPLHF.

The chain has TRBV5-4 and TRBJ2-1; 8 positions agree with TRBD2. The CDR3 is 16 amino acids. Trimming cost V 5 bases and J 7 bases; bases outside gene matches: 14. Germline values: CDR1 SGHNT, CDR2 YYREEE (reference sequence). The CDR3: CASSREGLAIGNEQFF. The CDR3 bases are TGTGCCAGCAGTCGGGAGGGGCTGGCTATTGGGAATGAGCAGTTCTTC.

J is TRBJ1-2 and V is TRBV7-2; D gene ambiguous. CDR1 is SGHTA and CDR2 is FQGNSA in the germline V gene. The CDR3 runs to 14 residues. Trimming removed 4 bases at V and 6 bases at J, with 15 bases between. The CDR3 DNA reads TGTGCCAGCAGCTCACCGGGAGGTTCTAATGGCTACACCTTC. Amino acid sequence: CASSSPGGSNGYTF.

J is TRBJ1-6 and V is TRBV5-5; TRBD1 matches 9 bases. Germline V CDR1 and CDR2: SGHKS, YYEKEE (reference sequence). This CDR3 spans 19 amino acids. Trimming cost V 2 bases and J 7 bases; bases outside gene matches: 16. Here the CDR3 DNA reads TGTGCCAGCAGCTTATACGTTTCGTTACAGGGGGCGAAGAATTCACCCCTCCACTTT. It codes for CASSLYVSLQGAKNSPLHF.

This clone was seen a single time. The chain recombines TRBV7-2 with TRBJ2-7; 7 bases agree with TRBD1. The CDR3 spans 15 residues. Trimming removed 4 bases from V and 5 bases from J; junction bases left unmatched: 11. Germline-derived CDR1 and CDR2 are SGHTA and FQGNSA. The CDR3 DNA reads TGTGCCAGCAGCTCGCCGACAGGGCGAGACAACGAGCAGTACTTC. This gives the protein CASSSPTGRDNEQYF.

This clone appeared a single time. The J gene is TRBJ2-1, the V gene TRBV9; weak D call: TRBD2 (6 bases). The CDR3 sequence is 15 residues long. Per the germline V gene, CDR1 is SGDLS and CDR2 is YYNGEE. Trimming shortened V by 0 bases and J by 8 bases, and 15 bases separated the two germline ends. The CDR3 DNA reads as TGTGCCAGCAGCGTAGAAGGTCTAGCGTGGCATGAGCAGTTCTTC. It translates to CASSVEGLAWHEQFF.

The chain recombines TRBV7-2 with TRBJ1-1, with unresolved D. The CDR3 length is 14 residues. Germline V gives CDR1 SGHTA, CDR2 FQGNSA. V was cut by 0 bases and J by 1 base, with 6 bases left in between. This chain's CDR3 is CASSLAQRNTEAFF. The CDR3 DNA follows: TGTGCCAGCAGCTTAGCGCAGCGGAACACTGAAGCTTTCTTT.

For the CDR3, the DNA is TGTGCCTCGGGACAGGGCAACACCATATATTTT. This gives the protein CASGQGNTIYF. This chain joins TRBV30 and TRBJ1-3; 9 bases agree with TRBD1. Germline V gives CDR1 GTSNPN, CDR2 SVGIG (reference sequence). Trimming cost V 7 bases and J 7 bases; bases outside gene matches: 2. The CDR3 consists of 11 residues.